The 27 T cell receptor beta chains listed next were all sequenced from one sample in a study of beta chain features in type 1 diabetes. The sequenced template was cDNA made from the entire isolated RNA. Here immunoSEQ multiplex PCR was the method, and the copy in TCRdb shows in-frame clones only, minus some. The table lists a few hundred thousand clones, around 10% of them singletons. Study-level findings and limits: Moderate yet significant TCRB CDR3 shortening was seen in Type 1 diabetes patients in all four CD4+ subsets.

Antigens for these TCRs are unknown. Sample: central memory CD4+ T cells from blood. These TCRs come from a young man with type 1 diabetes.

The V call is TRBV20-1, the J call TRBJ1-2, with D unclear. Germline CDR1 is DFQATT and CDR2 is SNEGSKA (reference sequence). CDR3 size: 11 residues. V was shortened by 4 bases and J by 5 bases, with 8 bases between the two germline ends. As DNA, the CDR3 is TGCAGTGCTATAAGTGGGTATGGCTACACCTTC. It is translated as CSAISGYGYTF.

This clone has ten or more counts. Other DNA sequences from this sample encode an identical CDR3 as well. This rearrangement joins TRBV7-9 to TRBJ2-1, with unresolved D. This CDR3 contains 12 residues. Germline V gene lookup returns CDR1 SEHNR and CDR2 FQNEAQ (reference sequence). The V gene lost 5 bases and the J gene lost 7 bases, with 9 bases spanning the gap. Here the CDR3 reads CASSRDGNEQFF. In DNA form, the CDR3 reads TGTGCCAGCAGCCGTGACGGGAATGAGCAGTTCTTC.

This clone appeared a few times. The chain links TRBV9 to TRBJ1-1; weak D call: TRBD1 (6 bases). Looked up from germline, CDR1 is SGDLS and CDR2 is YYNGEE. The CDR3 length is 16 residues. V lost 3 bases, J lost 2 bases, and 17 bases lay in between. CDR3 amino acids: CASSERTGRFNTEAFF. CDR3 coding DNA: TGTGCCAGCAGCGAAAGAACAGGGCGTTTTAACACTGAAGCTTTCTTT. The complete variable domain, with remaining parts taken from reference TRBV9 and TRBJ1-1, reads DSGVTQTPKHLITATGQRVTLRCSPRSGDLSVYWYQQSLDQGLQFLIQYYNGEERAKGNILERFSAQQFPDLHSELNLSSLELGDSALYFCASSERTGRFNTEAFFGQGTRLTVV.

This rearrangement joins TRBV2 to TRBJ1-1; tentative D call: TRBD1 (6 bases). Trimming left V 5 bases short and J 1 base short, with 11 bases between. CDR1 SNHLY and CDR2 FYNNEI come from the germline V gene. The CDR3 consists of 14 residues. Here the CDR3 reads CASSSRGGNTEAFF. In DNA, the CDR3 is TGTGCCAGCAGTTCCAGGGGAGGGAACACTGAAGCTTTCTTT.

The table lists this clone with a few counts. This chain links TRBV27 with TRBJ2-3, with unresolved D. The V gene's germline CDR1 is MNHEY and CDR2 SMNVEV (reference sequence). The CDR3 covers 16 residues. Trimming stripped 6 bases from V and 5 bases from J, with 21 bases between. The CDR3 region has the DNA TGTGCCAGCAGATTAGGTATCTGGGCAGGAGAAGATACGCAGTATTTT. Translating gives CASRLGIWAGEDTQYF.

This clone was counted only a few times. This specimen includes other DNA sequences encoding the same CDR3. This rearrangement joins TRBV2 to TRBJ1-2; D possibly corresponds to TRBD1 (6 bases). Germline V gives CDR1 SNHLY, CDR2 FYNNEI. The V end was cut by 5 bases, the J end by 4 bases, with 8 bases between. The CDR3 totals 12 residues. The CDR3 nucleotides read TGTGCCAGCAGTCCGGACAGCTATGGCTACACCTTC. It translates to CASSPDSYGYTF.

This clone was seen more than once but under ten times. This rearrangement joins TRBV11-2 to TRBJ2-2; 7 bases line up with TRBD2. V lost 3 bases to trimming and J lost 5 bases; unmatched junction nucleotides: 12. Germline V lookup: CDR1 SGHAT, CDR2 FQNNGV. The length of the CDR3 is 17 residues. CDR3 sequence reads: CASSFLSGEGPTGELFF. As DNA, the CDR3 is TGTGCCAGCAGCTTTTTGAGCGGGGAGGGCCCGACCGGGGAGCTGTTTTTT.

There are a few counts of this clone. This chain links TRBV7-3 with TRBJ2-7; 7 nucleotides align to TRBD2. The CDR3 is made up of 14 amino acids. Germline assignment: CDR1 SGHTA and CDR2 FQGTGA. Trimming took 0 bases from V and 6 from J; bases not matched to a gene: 5. The CDR3 DNA reads as TGTGCCAGCAGCTTAACCGGACTAGTTGTCGAGCAGTACTTC. This encodes CASSLTGLVVEQYF.

J is TRBJ2-5 and V is TRBV28, with 11 bases identical to TRBD2. The CDR3 is 19 residues long. V lost 3 bases to trimming and J lost 4 bases; unmatched junction nucleotides: 16. The germline V gene has CDR1 MDHEN and CDR2 SYDVKM. This CDR3 reads CASSFTLRRLAGNAETQYF. The CDR3 DNA is TGTGCCAGCAGTTTTACCCTCCGCCGACTAGCGGGAAATGCAGAGACCCAGTACTTC.

This clone was seen only a few times. This sequence joins TRBV18 and TRBJ2-5; 8 bases match TRBD1. This CDR3 comprises 14 residues. CDR1 and CDR2 (germline): KGHSH, LQKENI. The V segment lost 6 bases and the J segment 4 bases; nucleotides outside the gene matches: 7. The CDR3 nucleotides read TGTGCCAGCTCGACGCAGGGGGCAGGAGAGACCCAGTACTTC. Translated, it gives CASSTQGAGETQYF.

The V call is TRBV30, the J call TRBJ1-1, with D tentatively TRBD1 (6 bases). The germline CDR1 and CDR2 sequences are GTSNPN and SVGIG (reference sequence). Trimming took off 7 bases at V and 9 bases at J, with 12 bases between the two ends. The CDR3 spans 10 residues. CDR3 amino acids: CASERGQAFF. CDR3 nucleotide sequence: TGTGCCTCGGAACGGGGGCAAGCTTTCTTT.

The V gene is TRBV4-2, the J gene TRBJ2-1; 9 bases match TRBD2. V lost 0 bases, J lost 5 bases, and 8 bases stayed unmatched. This CDR3 comprises 17 residues. CDR1 is LGHNA, CDR2 YNFKEQ, per germline. The CDR3 coding sequence is TGTGCCAGCAGCCAAGAAATAGCGGGAGTCGGTCACAATGAGCAGTTCTTC. It translates to CASSQEIAGVGHNEQFF.

This clone has more than one count but fewer than ten. The chain links TRBV10-3 to TRBJ2-1; TRBD2 is a possible D gene (6 bases). V lost 10 bases and J 7 bases, leaving 11 bases between the germline ends. The CDR3 totals 11 residues. Germline V gene lookup returns CDR1 ENHRY and CDR2 SYGVKD. CDR3 coding DNA: TGTGCCACGTTAGCGGTTAATGAGCAGTTCTTC. This codes for CATLAVNEQFF.

This clone has only a few counts. J is TRBJ1-2 and V is TRBV7-8; no reliable D call. This CDR3 is 16 amino acids long. Per the germline V gene, CDR1 is SGHVS and CDR2 is FQNEAQ. Trimming removed 2 bases from V and 3 bases from J, with 16 bases in between. The CDR3 nucleotides are TGTGCCAGCAGCTTATACTCATCCGAAGGAGACTATGGCTACACCTTC. Its translation: CASSLYSSEGDYGYTF.

This clone was recorded many times. The J gene is TRBJ2-1, the V gene TRBV6-6; D is unclear. Germline V gene lookup returns CDR1 MNHNY and CDR2 SVGAGI (reference sequence). V lost 5 bases and J lost 7, with 12 bases in between. The CDR3 contains 13 residues. For the CDR3, the DNA is TGTGCCAGCAGTCCTCCCTACCGGAATGAGCAGTTCTTC. Translating it yields CASSPPYRNEQFF.

The table lists this clone with a count of one. The chain has TRBV2 and TRBJ2-5; D gene unclear. The length of the CDR3 is 14 residues. Germline CDR1 SNHLY, CDR2 FYNNEI. The V and J ends lost 5 bases and 1 base respectively, with 11 bases between them. Here the CDR3 reads CASSFDIFQETQYF. CDR3 nucleotides: TGTGCCAGCAGTTTTGACATTTTCCAAGAGACCCAGTACTTC.

There are a few counts of this clone. The chain uses TRBV30 and TRBJ2-7, with TRBD2 identical over 12 bases. This CDR3 has 15 amino acids. V gave up 2 bases and J gave up 1 base; unmatched junction bases: 3. Germline CDR1 is GTSNPN and CDR2 is SVGIG (reference sequence). DNA of the CDR3: TGTGCCTGGAGTCGGACTAGCGGGATGTCCTACGAGCAGTACTTC. Protein product: CAWSRTSGMSYEQYF.

The chain joins TRBV30 to TRBJ2-7, with 8 positions matching TRBD2. The trim removed 3 bases at V and 0 bases at J, leaving 4 bases unmatched. CDR1 and CDR2 (germline): GTSNPN, SVGIG (reference sequence). CDR3 length: 14 residues. The CDR3 spells CAWRGAGGSYEQYF. Written as DNA, the CDR3 is TGTGCCTGGAGGGGGGCGGGAGGCTCCTACGAGCAGTACTTC.

This clone was counted a few times. The junction shows a germline mismatch at one end, possibly a read error. The chain's CDR3 is CASNRASGSNEQYF. CDR3 bases: TGTGCTAGCAATCGGGCTAGCGGGAGCAACGAGCAGTACTTC. The chain joins TRBV7-8 to TRBJ2-7; 10 bases are a match to TRBD2. Germline loops: CDR1 SGHVS, CDR2 FQNEAQ. The CDR3 sequence is 14 residues long.

This clone was seen a few times. The CDR3 sequence: CASSPGTSTDTQYF. CDR3 DNA sequence: TGTGCCAGCAGCCCGGGGACTAGCACAGATACGCAGTATTTT. The gene calls are TRBV5-4 and TRBJ2-3; D perhaps matches TRBD2 (6 bases). The CDR3 contains 14 residues. V was cut by 4 bases and J by 0 bases, with 9 bases left in between. Germline lookup yields CDR1 SGHNT and CDR2 YYREEE (reference sequence).

J is TRBJ2-3 and V is TRBV28; TRBD2 agrees at 10 bases. The CDR3 is made up of 16 amino acids. J lost 1 base, V lost 5 bases, and 6 bases had no gene match. Germline values: CDR1 MDHEN, CDR2 SYDVKM. The CDR3 region is CASSEAGTSGTDTQYF. Written as DNA, the CDR3 is TGTGCCAGCAGTGAAGCCGGGACTAGCGGCACAGATACGCAGTATTTT.

This chain connects TRBV30 to TRBJ1-4, with D possibly being TRBD1 (5 bases). In germline, CDR1 is GTSNPN, CDR2 SVGIG (reference sequence). The CDR3 has 13 residues. V was shortened by 1 base and J by 6 bases, with 9 bases between the two germline ends. CDR3 nucleotides: TGTGCCTGGAGTGAGAGGGGAGATGAAAAACTGTTTTTT. Translation gives CAWSERGDEKLFF.

In its sample, this clone was seen a few times. The chain recombines TRBV5-1 with TRBJ1-4; 9 nucleotides agree with TRBD1. With 1 base clipped from V and 2 bases from J, the junction kept 6 bases outside the gene matches. Germline-derived CDR1 and CDR2 are SGHRS and YFSETQ. There are 17 residues in the CDR3. CDR3 in amino acids: CASSLTEGQGTNEKLFF. CDR3 bases: TGCGCCAGCAGCTTGACCGAAGGACAGGGGACTAATGAAAAACTGTTTTTT.

This rearrangement joins TRBV19 to TRBJ1-3; 7 nucleotides line up with TRBD1. CDR1 LNHDA and CDR2 SQIVND come from the germline V gene (reference sequence). CDR3 length: 15 residues. With V trimmed by 3 bases and J by 2 bases, 4 bases remained unmatched. Written as DNA, the CDR3 is TGTGCCAGTAGTATCGACAGGGCGACTGGAAACACCATATATTTT. Amino acids: CASSIDRATGNTIYF.

There are a few counts of this clone. V gene TRBV9 combines with J gene TRBJ2-3, with a possible D match to TRBD2 (6 bases). V was pared by 6 bases and J by 6 bases, with 17 bases between. CDR1 and CDR2 from the germline V gene are SGDLS and YYNGEE. The CDR3 spans 14 residues. The CDR3 DNA reads TGTGCCAGCAACCTAGGGAGGAAAGATGATACGCAGTATTTT. Translation gives CASNLGRKDDTQYF.

The rearrangement joins TRBV10-2 to TRBJ2-4, with a weak D call TRBD2 (6 bases). The CDR3 length is 16 residues. Trimming took 3 bases from V and 4 from J, leaving 16 bases between them. CDR1 WSHSY and CDR2 SAAADI come from the germline V gene. The CDR3 DNA reads TGCGCCAGCAGTGACGGGGGAACCGACGGAAAAAACATTCAGTACTTC. This gives the protein CASSDGGTDGKNIQYF.

This chain connects TRBV29-1 to TRBJ2-7, with D unresolved. The V end lost 0 bases, the J end lost 7 bases, and 10 bases lay between the germline ends. Per germline, CDR1 SQVTM and CDR2 ANQGSEA. The CDR3 covers 12 residues. The CDR3 DNA reads TGCAGCGTTGAAGATGAAGGTGATGAGCAGTACTTC. Protein product: CSVEDEGDEQYF.